This T cell receptor beta chain was observed in a study of blood T cell repertoires in COVID-19. CDR3 size: 16 residues. Trimming pared 3 bases from V and 4 bases from J, leaving 15 bases between. The germline CDR1 and CDR2 sequences are LGHNA and YSLEER. Repertoires were generated with immunoSEQ multiplex PCR, while TCRdb's copy carries only in-frame clones and drops some. The sample holds over 45,000 clones; 89% are singletons and the top ten take around two fifths. Patients in Seattle were enrolled during active infection, then followed longitudinally. The chain is built from TRBV4-3 and TRBJ2-2, with a weak D call TRBD2 (6 bases). The sequenced sample consisted of peripheral blood. This TCR derives from an older woman with COVID-19, enrolled during active disease. CDR3 loop: CASSQRDSITTGELFF. CDR3 sequence (DNA): TGCGCCAGCAGCCAGAGGGACTCGATTACCACCGGGGAGCTGTTTTTT.